One sample yielded the 5 T cell receptor beta chains listed below, sequenced in a study of blood T cell repertoires in COVID-19. Method: immunoSEQ multiplex PCR; TCRdb's copy keeps in-frame clones and lacks some. Of approximately 470,000 clones in the sample, around 90% were seen once. Source material: PBMCs or T cells enriched from blood (not recorded which). The receptors originated from a young woman who had recovered from COVID-19.

The chain recombines TRBV27 with TRBJ1-6, with D possibly TRBD1 on 5 matching bases. The length of the CDR3 is 16 residues. V was clipped by 6 bases and J by 9 bases, with 21 bases between them. CDR1 is MNHEY and CDR2 is SMNVEV in the germline V gene (reference sequence). For the CDR3, the DNA is TGTGCCAGCAGCCCCAACTCGGGACTCGGGGGTTCACCCCTCCACTTT. Translation: CASSPNSGLGGSPLHF.

V usage is TRBV4-2 and J usage is TRBJ2-3; TRBD2 matches at 9 bases. Germline assignment: CDR1 LGHNA and CDR2 YNFKEQ. J lost 3 bases, V lost 5 bases, and 6 bases had no gene match. The CDR3 length is 15 residues. The CDR3 region has the DNA TGTGCCAGCAGCGGAGCGGGGGGCCGTACAGATACGCAGTATTTT. This gives the protein CASSGAGGRTDTQYF.

The chain joins TRBV28 to TRBJ2-2, with D hard to call. This CDR3 has 14 residues. Germline CDR1 reads MDHEN; CDR2 reads SYDVKM. Trimming took off 5 bases at V and 4 bases at J, with 11 bases between the two ends. The CDR3 DNA is TGTGCCAGCAGTCTACAGACCGTCACCGGGGAGCTGTTTTTT. Residues: CASSLQTVTGELFF.

Only one count was recorded for this clone. The chain combines TRBV2 with TRBJ2-7; a possible D gene is TRBD1 (5 bases). The CDR3 runs to 13 residues. CDR1 is SNHLY and CDR2 is FYNNEI in the germline V gene. The V end lost 2 bases, the J end lost 7 bases, and 12 bases lay between the germline ends. The CDR3 bases are TGTGCCAGCAGTGAAACAGGCCCCACGGAGCAGTACTTC. Its protein is CASSETGPTEQYF.

The V gene is TRBV7-9, the J gene TRBJ2-2; TRBD1 matches at 9 bases. The length of the CDR3 is 17 residues. V dropped 2 bases and J dropped 5; count of bases not matched to a gene: 9. Germline lookup yields CDR1 SEHNR and CDR2 FQNEAQ (reference sequence). The CDR3 here is CASSLLAGTGKTGELFF. The CDR3 DNA follows: TGTGCCAGCAGCTTATTGGCAGGGACAGGGAAGACCGGGGAGCTGTTTTTT.